This T cell receptor beta chain was sequenced in a study of CD8 T cells in Susac syndrome. The CDR3 runs to 14 residues. Looked up from germline, CDR1 is SGHRS and CDR2 is YFSETQ. Trimming removed 4 bases from V and 3 bases from J, with 11 bases in between. Random hexamers were used to reverse transcribe about 0.45 to 1 ug of RNA. Using its own MiXCR run on the immunoSEQ multiplex PCR reads, TCRdb lists one record per CDR3 protein. In the table there are around 160,000 distinct CDR3 sequences, just under 95% of which are singletons. The chain recombines TRBV5-1 with TRBJ2-4; D possibly matches TRBD1 or TRBD2 (5 bases each). The clonotype comes from a human donor in good health. The sequencing sample was made of CD4+ T cells from PBMCs. CDR3 in amino acids: CASSPGTSKNIQYF. Here the CDR3 DNA reads TGCGCCAGCAGCCCGGGGACGAGCAAAAACATTCAGTACTTC.